One sample yielded the 30 T cell receptor beta chains listed below, sequenced in a study of T cell repertoires in cytomegalovirus infection. Each CDR3 protein is one row after TCRdb ran MiXCR on the reads. The data show 750,000 to 900,000 distinct CDR3 sequences, almost 30% seen once. These TCRs are of unknown antigen specificity. Sequences were derived from cultured CD8+ T cells from PBMCs, sampled from culture after CMV antigen stimulation. The origin of the receptors is a human donor in good health (CMV status not recorded). Some clones in this sample may be carry-over from other donors' samples.

This clonotype has a handful of counts. The gene calls are TRBV7-6 and TRBJ2-5, with D possibly being TRBD1 or TRBD2 (6 bases each). Germline-derived CDR1 and CDR2 are SGHVS and FNYEAQ. V lost 5 bases and J lost 5, with 15 bases in between. The CDR3 length is 14 residues. Written as DNA, the CDR3 is TGTGCCAGCAGCATAGGGGGGTCTGGGGAGACCCAGTACTTC. As protein: CASSIGGSGETQYF.

There are a few counts of this clonotype. The CDR3 DNA follows: TGTGCCAGCAGCCCTCGAGGGGGGCCTACTGAAGCTTTCTTT. Translation: CASSPRGGPTEAFF. The J gene is TRBJ1-1, the V gene TRBV5-4, with D perhaps matching TRBD1 (6 bases). The CDR3 is 14 residues long. Trimming pared 4 bases from V and 5 bases from J, leaving 15 bases between. CDR1 SGHNT and CDR2 YYREEE come from the germline V gene (reference sequence).

The chain couples TRBV12-3 or TRBV12-4 to TRBJ2-3; 12 nucleotides match TRBD2. The CDR3 length is 19 residues. After removal of 5 bases from V and 3 bases from J, the junction contained 15 bases not matched to a gene. Here the CDR3 reads CASSPRFGPSGGETDTQYF. CDR3 coding DNA: TGTGCCAGCAGTCCTCGATTCGGGCCTAGCGGGGGGGAAACAGATACGCAGTATTTT.

The rearrangement joins TRBV6-1 to TRBJ2-1; a possible D gene is TRBD1 (6 bases). Germline CDR1 and CDR2: MNHNS and SASEGT. The CDR3 consists of 13 residues. Deletions cut 5 bases from V and 9 bases from J, with 14 bases between. CDR3 in DNA: TGTGCCAGCAGTCTCAGGGGTGGTGGTGAGCAGTTCTTC. The encoded protein is CASSLRGGGEQFF.

This clonotype was found many times. This chain uses TRBV7-2 with TRBJ2-1; D is perhaps TRBD2 (6 bases). Germline assignment: CDR1 SGHTA and CDR2 FQGNSA. The CDR3 runs to 16 residues. V lost 1 base and J 7 bases, leaving 17 bases between the germline ends. The CDR3 nucleotides read TGTGCCAGCAGCTTAGTTGGCGGGGACCTTTGGAATGAGCAGTTCTTC. Translation: CASSLVGGDLWNEQFF.

The chain employs TRBV27 and TRBJ2-1; no definite D call. The CDR3 is 13 residues long. Trimming left V 5 bases short and J 4 bases short, with 9 bases between. Germline lookup yields CDR1 MNHEY and CDR2 SMNVEV (reference sequence). CDR3 region: CASSTSTYNEQFF. DNA of the CDR3: TGTGCCAGCAGTACCTCTACGTACAATGAGCAGTTCTTC.

V and J are TRBV5-1 and TRBJ2-1; TRBD2 aligns across 12 bases. Per the germline V gene, CDR1 is SGHRS and CDR2 is YFSETQ. CDR3 length: 16 amino acids. The trim removed 1 base at V and 6 bases at J, leaving 5 bases unmatched. CDR3 in DNA: TGCGCCAGCAGCTTGCTAGCGGGGGGGCCATTCAATGAGCAGTTCTTC. Protein product: CASSLLAGGPFNEQFF.

This chain connects TRBV19 to TRBJ2-1; D gene ambiguous. The CDR3 loop spans 13 amino acids. V lost 6 bases to trimming and J lost 4 bases, with 10 bases between them. Germline CDR1 is LNHDA and CDR2 is SQIVND (reference sequence). In DNA, the CDR3 is TGTGCCAGTAGCACTACAGTTTACAATGAGCAGTTCTTC. It translates to CASSTTVYNEQFF.

This clonotype was seen a few times. V usage is TRBV7-2 and J usage is TRBJ2-7; the D gene could be TRBD1 or TRBD2 (5 bases each). The germline V and J ends were trimmed by 4 bases and 3 bases, with 19 bases remaining between them. The CDR3 extends over 16 amino acids. CDR1 is SGHTA and CDR2 is FQGNSA in the germline V gene. The CDR3 sequence is CASSSSNLRGGYEQYF. The CDR3 nucleotides are TGTGCCAGCAGCTCCTCAAATTTACGGGGCGGCTACGAGCAGTACTTC.

About this clonotype itself: One base away lies a much larger clone, so this may be a sequencing read error. CDR3 amino acids: CASSVTGQLNQPQHF. The CDR3 bases are TGTGCCAGCAGTGTAACGGGACAGCTAAATCAGCCCCAGCATTTT. The chain is built from TRBV6-1 and TRBJ1-5; TRBD1 agrees at 7 bases. The CDR3 length is 15 residues. Germline values: CDR1 MNHNS, CDR2 SASEGT. Losses at the gene ends were 4 bases for V and 4 bases for J; bases not matched to a gene: 7.

The chain links TRBV29-1 to TRBJ1-2; no clear D. From germline, CDR1 is SQVTM and CDR2 ANQGSEA. CDR3 length: 14 amino acids. The V end lost 0 bases, the J end lost 4 bases, and 12 bases lay between the germline ends. The CDR3 sequence: CSVEDQSAFYGYTF. CDR3 DNA: TGCAGCGTTGAAGATCAAAGCGCTTTCTATGGCTACACCTTC.

V usage is TRBV2 and J usage is TRBJ2-1; no firm D call. Germline assignment: CDR1 SNHLY and CDR2 FYNNEI. The CDR3 has 10 amino acids. Trimming left V 8 bases short and J 7 bases short, with 6 bases between. The CDR3 bases are TGTGCCAGCTATGGGAATGAGCAGTTCTTC. This sequence encodes CASYGNEQFF.

The chain uses TRBV4-3 and TRBJ1-4, with 7 bases identical to TRBD1. Looked up from germline, CDR1 is LGHNA and CDR2 is YSLEER. This CDR3 has 16 amino acids. V trimming: 2 bases; J trimming: 7 bases; junction bases outside the gene matches: 10. CDR3 protein: CASSQSSAGGIEKLFF. In DNA, the CDR3 is TGCGCCAGCAGCCAATCCTCGGCAGGGGGGATTGAAAAACTGTTTTTT.

This clonotype occurred a few times. V and J are TRBV7-9 and TRBJ2-5; the D gene is possibly TRBD1 (5 bases). Germline V gene sequence: CDR1 SEHNR, CDR2 FQNEAQ (reference sequence). The CDR3 is made up of 15 amino acids. Trimming cost V 5 bases and J 1 base, with 14 bases left between them. CDR3: CASSPGSRVQETQYF. In DNA form, the CDR3 reads TGTGCCAGCAGCCCCGGTAGCAGGGTCCAAGAGACCCAGTACTTC. Supplemented by reference TRBV7-9 and TRBJ2-5, the full variable domain reads DTGVSQNPRHKITKRGQNVTFRCDPISEHNRLYWYRQTLGQGPEFLTYFQNEAQLEKSRLLSDRFSAERPKGSFSTLEIQRTEQGDSAMYLCASSPGSRVQETQYFGPGTRLLVL.

This clonotype occurred many times. The CDR3 DNA follows: TGTGCCAGCAGCGCGACTAGCGGGGACACAGATACGCAGTATTTT. Its protein product is CASSATSGDTDTQYF. The chain employs TRBV7-9 and TRBJ2-3; 11 nucleotides agree with TRBD2. CDR3 length: 15 residues. CDR1 is SEHNR and CDR2 is FQNEAQ in the germline V gene (reference sequence). Trimming removed 5 bases from V and 2 bases from J; junction bases left unmatched: 3.

This clonotype was seen a handful of times. The rearrangement links TRBV9 to TRBJ2-7, with a tentative D call TRBD2 (5 bases). Trimming took 0 bases from V and 7 from J, leaving 14 bases between them. Per germline, CDR1 SGDLS and CDR2 YYNGEE. The CDR3 has 14 residues. CDR3 loop: CASSVEDLRKEQYF. CDR3 sequence (DNA): TGTGCCAGCAGCGTAGAGGACTTGCGGAAAGAGCAGTACTTC. The full variable domain, with the rest looked up from reference TRBV9 and TRBJ2-7, is DSGVTQTPKHLITATGQRVTLRCSPRSGDLSVYWYQQSLDQGLQFLIQYYNGEERAKGNILERFSAQQFPDLHSELNLSSLELGDSALYFCASSVEDLRKEQYFGPGTRLTVT.

The V gene is TRBV7-9, the J gene TRBJ2-7; 8 bases line up with TRBD1. This CDR3 spans 15 amino acids. J was trimmed by 0 bases and V by 4 bases; bases with no gene match: 5. CDR1 is SEHNR, CDR2 FQNEAQ, per germline (reference sequence). The CDR3 DNA is TGTGCCAGCAGCTCCGACAGGGGATACTCCTACGAGCAGTACTTC. It codes for CASSSDRGYSYEQYF. Looking up the rest from reference TRBV7-9 and TRBJ2-7 gives the full variable domain: DTGVSQNPRHKITKRGQNVTFRCDPISEHNRLYWYRQTLGQGPEFLTYFQNEAQLEKSRLLSDRFSAERPKGSFSTLEIQRTEQGDSAMYLCASSSDRGYSYEQYFGPGTRLTVT.

This clonotype has only a few counts. The chain has TRBV7-9 and TRBJ2-2; D may be TRBD2 (5 bases). Germline V gives CDR1 SEHNR, CDR2 FQNEAQ (reference sequence). The CDR3 consists of 12 residues. V was cut by 11 bases and J by 1 base, with 8 bases left in between. The CDR3 region is CAEEENTGELFF. In DNA form, the CDR3 reads TGTGCCGAGGAGGAGAACACCGGGGAGCTGTTTTTT.

The chain carries TRBV14 and TRBJ2-7; D perhaps matches TRBD1 (5 bases). The V end was cut by 3 bases, the J end by 0 bases, with 18 bases between. In germline, CDR1 is SGHDN, CDR2 FVKESK. This CDR3 spans 17 amino acids. CDR3 in DNA: TGTGCCAGCAGCCACTGGGGTCAAGAGACAGACTCCTACGAGCAGTACTTC. As protein: CASSHWGQETDSYEQYF.

This clonotype was counted at least ten times. This sequence joins TRBV19 and TRBJ2-3, with 7 bases matching TRBD1. Germline loops: CDR1 LNHDA, CDR2 SQIVND (reference sequence). CDR3 length: 13 residues. Trimming cost V 10 bases and J 6 bases; bases outside gene matches: 10. The CDR3 region is CATTGYVQDTQYF. CDR3 DNA sequence: TGTGCCACGACAGGGTATGTTCAGGATACGCAGTATTTT.

A few counts support this clonotype. This chain connects TRBV27 to TRBJ1-2; weak D call: TRBD1 (5 bases). CDR3 length: 13 amino acids. CDR1 and CDR2 from the germline V gene are MNHEY and SMNVEV (reference sequence). Trimming left V 0 bases short and J 6 bases short, with 8 bases between. CDR3 residues: CASSLSWGDGYTF. DNA for the CDR3: TGTGCCAGCAGTTTATCTTGGGGCGATGGCTACACCTTC.

In its sample, this clonotype was seen a few times. The gene calls are TRBV4-1 and TRBJ1-1; D is unresolved. Germline CDR1 MGHRA, CDR2 YSYEKL. V lost 9 bases to trimming and J lost 1 base, with 12 bases between them. This CDR3 is 13 amino acids long. The CDR3 region has the DNA TGCGCCAGTACCCGAGGTAGGAACACTGAAGCTTTCTTT. This encodes CASTRGRNTEAFF.

The CDR3 here is CASSQEAGRLNGYTF. DNA of the CDR3: TGTGCCAGCAGCCAAGAGGCAGGGAGGCTGAATGGCTACACCTTC. This chain joins TRBV14 and TRBJ1-2; tentatively, D is TRBD1 (5 bases). The CDR3 covers 15 residues. V lost 0 bases to trimming and J lost 6 bases, with 14 bases between them. Germline V gene data show CDR1 as SGHDN and CDR2 as FVKESK.

This clonotype was detected many times. The chain has TRBV7-9 and TRBJ1-2; 8 positions agree with TRBD1. Germline trimming cut 4 bases from V and 6 bases from J; bases unmatched to any gene: 10. The CDR3 extends over 15 amino acids. CDR1 is SEHNR, CDR2 FQNEAQ, per germline (reference sequence). The CDR3 region has the DNA TGTGCCAGCAGCTATACCGACAGGGGAGTTGATGGCTACACCTTC. Translated: CASSYTDRGVDGYTF.

The rearrangement links TRBV12-3 or TRBV12-4 to TRBJ1-3; 9 nucleotides line up with TRBD1. CDR3 length equals 14 residues. V was clipped by 6 bases and J by 5 bases; unmatched bases: 5. This CDR3 reads CASRGGQGRNTIYF. The CDR3 nucleotides read TGTGCCAGCAGGGGGGGACAGGGCAGAAACACCATATATTTT.

The V gene is TRBV7-9, the J gene TRBJ1-6, with D perhaps TRBD1 (6 bases). V lost 1 base, J lost 10 bases, and 14 bases lay in between. Germline CDR1 reads SEHNR; CDR2 reads FQNEAQ (reference sequence). The CDR3 spans 15 residues. CDR3 sequence: CASSLGAGAESPLHF. As DNA, the CDR3 is TGTGCCAGCAGCTTAGGTGCGGGGGCCGAGTCACCCCTCCACTTT.

This clonotype was found a few times. This chain uses TRBV6-2 or TRBV6-3 with TRBJ1-4; no reliable D call. Germline V CDR1 and CDR2: MNHEY, SVGEGT. The CDR3 is 11 residues long. CDR3 sequence: CTARPNEKLFF. For the CDR3, the DNA is TGTACTGCGCGGCCTAATGAAAAACTGTTTTTT.

This chain joins TRBV4-2 and TRBJ1-2; no definite D call. Germline V gives CDR1 LGHNA, CDR2 YNFKEQ. V lost 0 bases and J lost 5, with 16 bases in between. CDR3 length: 16 residues. CDR3 sequence: CASSQDLHSPPYGYTF. CDR3 DNA sequence: TGTGCCAGCAGCCAAGACCTACATTCTCCCCCTTATGGCTACACCTTC.

This clonotype was detected a few times. The chain uses TRBV9 and TRBJ2-5, with TRBD2 matching 9 bases. This CDR3 comprises 15 residues. CDR1 and CDR2 (germline): SGDLS, YYNGEE. Trimming removed 0 bases from V and 2 bases from J; junction bases left unmatched: 2. This chain's CDR3 is CASSVDSGGQETQYF. CDR3 DNA sequence: TGTGCCAGCAGCGTAGATAGCGGGGGACAAGAGACCCAGTACTTC.

The chain carries TRBV25-1 and TRBJ1-4; 8 bases are shared with TRBD1. The trim removed 3 bases at V and 7 bases at J, leaving 10 bases unmatched. The germline CDR1 and CDR2 sequences are MGHDK and SYGVNS. This CDR3 spans 16 amino acids. CDR3 protein: CASSEGRRQGSEKLFF. In nucleotides, the CDR3 is TGTGCCAGCAGTGAGGGGAGAAGACAGGGGAGTGAAAAACTGTTTTTT.